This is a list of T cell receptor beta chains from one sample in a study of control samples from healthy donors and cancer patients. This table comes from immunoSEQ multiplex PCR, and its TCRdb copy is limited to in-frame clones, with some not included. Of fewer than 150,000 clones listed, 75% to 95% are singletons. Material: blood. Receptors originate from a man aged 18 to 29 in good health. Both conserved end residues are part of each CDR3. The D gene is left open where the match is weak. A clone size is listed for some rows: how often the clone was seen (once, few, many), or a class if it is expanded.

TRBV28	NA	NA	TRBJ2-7	CASSLGRGALREQYF	TGTGCCAGCAGTTTAGGTAGGGGCGCCCTGAGGGAGCAGTACTTC
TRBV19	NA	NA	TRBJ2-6	CASIQRSGANVLTF	TGTGCCAGTATCCAAAGGTCTGGGGCCAACGTCCTGACTTTC
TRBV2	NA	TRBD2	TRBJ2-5	CASSDRGLAGGRQETQYF	TGTGCCAGCAGTGACCGCGGACTAGCGGGGGGGAGGCAAGAGACCCAGTACTTC
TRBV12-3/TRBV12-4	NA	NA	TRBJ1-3	CASSLGYTIYF	TGTGCCAGCAGTTTAGGGTACACCATATATTTT
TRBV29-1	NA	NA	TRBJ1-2	CSVRGEYGYTF	TGCAGCGTTCGGGGGGAATATGGCTACACCTTC
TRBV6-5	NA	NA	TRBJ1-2	CASNPGGDYGYTF	TGTGCCAGCAACCCGGGGGGGGACTATGGCTACACCTTC
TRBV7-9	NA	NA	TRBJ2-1	CASSPQALSLFEQFF	TGTGCCAGCAGCCCTCAGGCCCTGTCCCTATTTGAGCAGTTCTTC
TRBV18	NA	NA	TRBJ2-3	CASSPEDTQYF	TGTGCCAGCTCACCTGAGGATACGCAGTATTTT
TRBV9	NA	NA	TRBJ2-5	CASSNTSQLQETQYF	TGTGCCAGCAGCAACACTTCACAGTTACAAGAGACCCAGTACTTC
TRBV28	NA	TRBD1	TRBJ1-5	CASVDRGGNQPQHF	TGTGCCAGCGTGGACAGGGGAGGCAATCAGCCCCAGCATTTT
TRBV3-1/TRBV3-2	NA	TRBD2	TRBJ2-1	CASSRGLAETANEQFF	TGTGCCAGCAGCCGGGGACTAGCGGAGACAGCCAATGAGCAGTTCTTC
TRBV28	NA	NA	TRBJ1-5	CASSLMGQPQHF	TGTGCCAGCAGTTTAATGGGTCAGCCCCAGCATTTT
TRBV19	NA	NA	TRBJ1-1	CASSTVILNTEAFF	TGTGCCAGTAGTACGGTGATCCTGAACACTGAAGCTTTCTTT
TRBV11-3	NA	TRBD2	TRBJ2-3	CASSLRTSGRRTDTQYF	TGTGCCAGCAGCTTAAGGACTAGCGGGAGGCGCACAGATACGCAGTATTTT
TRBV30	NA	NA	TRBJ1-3	CAWIPDFRNTIYF	TGTGCCTGGATCCCGGACTTTCGAAACACCATATATTTT
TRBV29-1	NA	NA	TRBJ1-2	CSVEGTFNYGYTF	TGCAGCGTCGAGGGGACTTTCAACTATGGCTACACCTTC
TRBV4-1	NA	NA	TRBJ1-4	CASSQDGGTNEKLFF	TGCGCCAGCAGCCAAGACGGGGGCACTAATGAAAAACTGTTTTTT
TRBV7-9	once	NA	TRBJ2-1	CASSLVPYNEQFF	TGTGCCAGCAGCTTAGTGCCCTACAATGAGCAGTTCTTC
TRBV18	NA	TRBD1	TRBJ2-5	CASSRGQGETQYF	TGTGCCAGCTCACGAGGACAGGGGGAGACCCAGTACTTC
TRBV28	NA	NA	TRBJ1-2	CRVGPAYGYTF	TGTAGGGTGGGGCCCGCGTATGGCTACACCTTC
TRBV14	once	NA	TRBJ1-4	CASSPTSGPKLFF	TGTGCCAGCAGCCCCACCTCTGGGCCTAAACTGTTTTTT
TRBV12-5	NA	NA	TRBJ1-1	CASGLEEGGVRFF	TGTGCTAGTGGTTTGGAAGAGGGAGGGGTTCGCTTCTTT
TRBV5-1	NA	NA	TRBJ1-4	CASSLGTGADEKLFF	TGCGCCAGCAGCTTGGGGACGGGGGCTGATGAAAAACTGTTTTTT
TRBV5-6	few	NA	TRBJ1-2	CASNMNRGYGYTF	TGTGCCAGCAATATGAACCGGGGGTATGGCTACACCTTC
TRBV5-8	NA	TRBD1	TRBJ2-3	CASSTGQTSTDTQYF	TGTGCCAGCAGCACGGGACAGACCAGCACAGATACGCAGTATTTT
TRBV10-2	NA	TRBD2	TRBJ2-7	CASAPAGGSYEQYF	TGCGCCAGCGCCCCAGCGGGGGGGTCCTACGAGCAGTACTTC
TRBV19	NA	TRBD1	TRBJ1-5	CASSPTGSNQPQHF	TGTGCCAGTAGCCCGACAGGGAGTAATCAGCCCCAGCATTTT
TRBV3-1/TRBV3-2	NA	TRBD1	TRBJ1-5	CASSQGTGGQPQHF	TGTGCCAGCAGCCAAGGTACAGGGGGTCAGCCCCAGCATTTT
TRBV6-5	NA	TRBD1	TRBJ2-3	CASSPGGGDTQYF	TGTGCCAGCAGTCCAGGGGGCGGGGATACGCAGTATTTT
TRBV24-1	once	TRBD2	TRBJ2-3	CATSDGTSVADTQYF	TGTGCCACCAGTGATGGGACTAGCGTCGCAGATACGCAGTATTTT
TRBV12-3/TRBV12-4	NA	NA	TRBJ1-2	CASSRNGYGYTF	TGTGCCAGCAGTCGCAACGGTTATGGCTACACCTTC
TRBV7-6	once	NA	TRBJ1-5	CASSLDQGFNQPQHF	TGTGCCAGCAGCTTAGATCAAGGGTTCAATCAGCCCCAGCATTTT
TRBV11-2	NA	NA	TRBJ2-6	CAGGFSSGANVLTF	TGTGCCGGGGGATTTAGCTCTGGGGCCAACGTCCTGACTTTC
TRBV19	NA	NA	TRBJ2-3	CASGDSTDTQYF	TGTGCCAGTGGGGACAGCACAGATACGCAGTATTTT
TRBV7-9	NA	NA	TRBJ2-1	CASSPERGGIGNEQFF	TGTGCCAGCAGCCCAGAAAGAGGGGGGATCGGCAATGAGCAGTTCTTC
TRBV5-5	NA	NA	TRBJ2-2	CASSLGDTRTGELFF	TGTGCCAGCAGCTTGGGGGACACGCGCACCGGGGAGCTGTTTTTT
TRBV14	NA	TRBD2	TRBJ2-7	CASSQEAWGGYEQYF	TGTGCCAGCAGCCAAGAGGCATGGGGGGGATACGAGCAGTACTTC
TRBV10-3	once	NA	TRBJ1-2	CAISESSGYGYTF	TGTGCCATCAGTGAGTCGTCCGGGTATGGCTACACCTTC
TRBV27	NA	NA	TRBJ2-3	CASSFEGAGSTDTQYF	TGTGCCAGCAGTTTTGAGGGGGCGGGAAGCACAGATACGCAGTATTTT
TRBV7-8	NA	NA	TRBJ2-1	CASSYLDREQFF	TGTGCCAGCAGCTACCTTGACAGGGAGCAGTTCTTC
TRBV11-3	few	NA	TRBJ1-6	CASSAESSYNSPLHF	TGTGCCAGCAGCGCAGAGAGCTCCTATAATTCACCCCTCCACTTT
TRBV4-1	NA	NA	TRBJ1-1	CASSPPGDMDTEAFF	TGCGCCAGCAGCCCTCCGGGGGATATGGACACTGAAGCTTTCTTT
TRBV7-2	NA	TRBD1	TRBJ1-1	CASSPLTGLGTEAFF	TGTGCCAGCAGCCCGTTGACAGGGCTTGGCACTGAAGCTTTCTTT
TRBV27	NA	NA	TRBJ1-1	CASSPDTYTEAFF	TGTGCCAGCAGTCCCGACACCTACACTGAAGCTTTCTTT
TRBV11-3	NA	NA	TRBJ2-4	CASSAQGGSGNIQYF	TGTGCCAGCAGCGCCCAGGGGGGGTCGGGGAACATTCAGTACTTC
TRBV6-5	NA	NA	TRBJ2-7	CASSPRDDYEQYF	TGTGCCAGCAGTCCGCGGGACGACTACGAGCAGTACTTC
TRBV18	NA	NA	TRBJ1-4	CASSLQEGGEKLFF	TGTGCCAGCTCACTCCAGGAGGGGGGTGAAAAACTGTTTTTT
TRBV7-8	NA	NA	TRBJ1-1	CASSLVGGNTEAFF	TGTGCCAGCAGCTTAGTAGGTGGAAACACTGAAGCTTTCTTT
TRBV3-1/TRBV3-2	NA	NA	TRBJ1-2	CASSHSTSGYGYTF	TGTGCCAGCAGCCATAGCACTTCGGGCTATGGCTACACCTTC
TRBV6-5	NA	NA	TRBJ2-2	CASGGGSIGTGELFF	TGTGCCAGCGGCGGAGGAAGCATCGGTACCGGGGAGCTGTTTTTT
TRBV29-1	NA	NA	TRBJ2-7	CSVEAKNPYEQYF	TGCAGCGTTGAAGCGAAGAATCCCTACGAGCAGTACTTC